These T cell receptor beta chains were read from a single sample in a study of T cell responses to AZD1222 COVID-19 vaccine. Clones were read by immunoSEQ multiplex PCR, and TCRdb kept only the in-frame ones, dropping some. The data show some 130,000 clones, 88% seen once. Sequencing used peripheral blood, obtained 28 days after the second AZD1222 dose. The receptors stem from an adult who received the AZD1222 COVID-19 vaccine. The CDR3 runs from the conserved cysteine through the conserved F or W. A D gene is named only where the DNA matches it firmly. Clone size is stated in some rows and not others, as once, few, many or a class when expanded.

length | D | size | J | V | DNA | CDR3
15 | . | . | TRBJ1-1 | TRBV28 | TGTGCCAGCAGTTTATTAGGGACGTTGAACACTGAAGCTTTCTTT | CASSLLGTLNTEAFF
15 | TRBD2 | few | TRBJ2-1 | TRBV5-1 | TGCGCCAGCAGCTTCCAACTAGCGGGAGGTGGAGAGCAGTTCTTC | CASSFQLAGGGEQFF
16 | . | few | TRBJ2-3 | TRBV7-9 | TGTGCCAGCAGTACCTACGCCGGGTGGGGCACAGATACGCAGTATTTT | CASSTYAGWGTDTQYF
17 | . | . | TRBJ2-6 | TRBV2 | TGTGCCAGCAGAACAGTAGACGGTGCCTCTGGGGCCAACGTCCTGACTTTC | CASRTVDGASGANVLTF
14 | . | . | TRBJ1-5 | TRBV3-1/TRBV3-2 | TGTGCCAGCAGCCAAGGGGGAGGAGGACAGCCCCAGCATTTT | CASSQGGGGQPQHF
13 | . | . | TRBJ2-1 | TRBV6-1 | TGTGCCAGCAGTACCGACAGGTACAATGAGCAGTTCTTC | CASSTDRYNEQFF
15 | . | . | TRBJ2-5 | TRBV5-1 | TGCGCCAGCAGCTTGGGTAGAGGACAGCAAGAGACCCAGTACTTC | CASSLGRGQQETQYF
15 | TRBD2 | . | TRBJ2-2 | TRBV24-1 | TGTGCCACCAGTCAAGGCGGGGGGGACACCGGGGAGCTGTTTTTT | CATSQGGGDTGELFF
14 | . | . | TRBJ2-3 | TRBV7-9 | TGTGCCAGCAGCTTAGTCGAGGGCACAGATACGCAGTATTTT | CASSLVEGTDTQYF
12 | . | . | TRBJ1-5 | TRBV7-9 | TGTGCCAGCAGCTTACGGGGTCAGCCCCAGCATTTT | CASSLRGQPQHF
13 | . | . | TRBJ2-3 | TRBV2 | TGTGCCAGCAACGGGGTCGGGACAGATACGCAGTATTTT | CASNGVGTDTQYF
13 | . | . | TRBJ1-1 | TRBV27 | TGTGCCAGCAGTTTCTACGGTTTCCAGGAAGCTTTCTTT | CASSFYGFQEAFF
12 | . | . | TRBJ1-2 | TRBV11-2 | TGTGCCAGCAGCAAGGTTAACTATGGCTACACCTTC | CASSKVNYGYTF
14 | TRBD1 | . | TRBJ1-1 | TRBV7-6 | TGTGCCAGCAGCTCCGGGACAGGAGACACTGAAGCTTTCTTT | CASSSGTGDTEAFF
14 | TRBD1 | . | TRBJ2-7 | TRBV28 | TGTGCCAGCACCCCCCCCGGACAGGCACTTTGGCAGTACTTC | CASTPPGQALWQYF
14 | TRBD1 | . | TRBJ1-5 | TRBV5-6 | TGTGCCAGCAGCTCTACAGGGGGCGGGCAGCCCCAGCATTTT | CASSSTGGGQPQHF
14 | . | . | TRBJ2-5 | TRBV5-1 | TGCGCCAGCAGCAAAGGGACGAACCAAGAGACCCAGTACTTC | CASSKGTNQETQYF
11 | . | . | TRBJ1-1 | TRBV30 | TGTGCCTGGGCCCATCTGCATGAAGCTTTCTTT | CAWAHLHEAFF
11 | . | . | TRBJ1-2 | TRBV2 | TGTGCCAGCAGTCGTGATGGGGGCTACACCTTC | CASSRDGGYTF
15 | . | few | TRBJ2-5 | TRBV5-1 | TGCGCCAGCAGCTCAATCGGCGGCCTACAAGAGACCCAGTACTTC | CASSSIGGLQETQYF
13 | . | . | TRBJ1-4 | TRBV30 | TGTGCCTGGAGTGTAGGTACTAATGAAAAACTGTTTTTT | CAWSVGTNEKLFF
15 | TRBD2 | . | TRBJ2-1 | TRBV11-3 | TGTGCCAGCAGCCTTAGCGGGGGGGCCGTGGATGAGCAGTTCTTC | CASSLSGGAVDEQFF
14 | . | . | TRBJ2-7 | TRBV5-4 | TGTGCCAGCAGTTTGAAGGGGCCATCCTACGAGCAGTACTTC | CASSLKGPSYEQYF
18 | TRBD2 | . | TRBJ2-2 | TRBV30 | TGTGCCTGGAGTGTACTAGGTAGCGGGGGGGCCCGCACCGGGGAGCTGTTTTTT | CAWSVLGSGGARTGELFF
15 | TRBD2 | . | TRBJ2-7 | TRBV7-9 | TGTGCCAGCAGCTTGACTAGCGGGAGTTTCGACGAGCAGTACTTC | CASSLTSGSFDEQYF
13 | . | . | TRBJ2-1 | TRBV7-9 | TGTGCCAGCAGCTCACTCCACTTCCATGAGCAGTTCTTC | CASSSLHFHEQFF
14 | . | . | TRBJ1-6 | TRBV27 | TGTGCCAGCAGTTTAAGCAGGGAGGGATCACCCCTCCACTTT | CASSLSREGSPLHF
13 | . | . | TRBJ2-5 | TRBV13 | TGTGCCAGCACCGGGGAGGAGGGGGAGACCCAGTACTTC | CASTGEEGETQYF
14 | . | . | TRBJ2-7 | TRBV7-2 | TGTGCCAGCAGCTTAGCTAGCAGCTCCTACGAGCAGTACTTC | CASSLASSSYEQYF
13 | . | . | TRBJ1-2 | TRBV9 | TGTGCCAGCAGCGTAGCGCCGGGGGAAGGCTACACCTTC | CASSVAPGEGYTF
13 | . | . | TRBJ1-1 | TRBV12-5 | TGTGCTAGTGGTTTGGAAGGGGGCACTGAAGCTTTCTTT | CASGLEGGTEAFF
16 | TRBD2 | . | TRBJ2-3 | TRBV5-1 | TGCGCCAGCAGCTCAGGGACTAGCGGGGGAACAGATACGCAGTATTTT | CASSSGTSGGTDTQYF
13 | TRBD1 | once | TRBJ2-3 | TRBV7-9 | TGTGCCAGCAGCTTGACAGGGTCAGATACGCAGTATTTT | CASSLTGSDTQYF
14 | TRBD1 | . | TRBJ1-2 | TRBV7-9 | TGTGCCAGCAGCGATACAGGGGGCCTGTATGGCTACACCTTC | CASSDTGGLYGYTF
17 | . | . | TRBJ2-4 | TRBV19 | TGTGCCAGTAGTATATATAGGGGAGATGTGGGGCTAAACATTCAGTACTTC | CASSIYRGDVGLNIQYF
14 | . | once | TRBJ2-7 | TRBV5-4 | TGTGCCAGCAGCTTGGACTGGGGCTCCTACGAGCAGTACTTC | CASSLDWGSYEQYF
12 | . | medium-sized | TRBJ2-7 | TRBV5-4 | TGTGCCAGCAGCTTGGCCCCCTACGAGCAGTACTTC | CASSLAPYEQYF
14 | TRBD1 | . | TRBJ2-5 | TRBV2 | TGTGCCAGCAGTACTAACAGGGGGTGGGAGACCCAGTACTTC | CASSTNRGWETQYF
15 | TRBD1 | . | TRBJ1-2 | TRBV7-3 | TGTGCCAGCAGCCCCGGGACAGGGAACAGCTATGGCTACACCTTC | CASSPGTGNSYGYTF